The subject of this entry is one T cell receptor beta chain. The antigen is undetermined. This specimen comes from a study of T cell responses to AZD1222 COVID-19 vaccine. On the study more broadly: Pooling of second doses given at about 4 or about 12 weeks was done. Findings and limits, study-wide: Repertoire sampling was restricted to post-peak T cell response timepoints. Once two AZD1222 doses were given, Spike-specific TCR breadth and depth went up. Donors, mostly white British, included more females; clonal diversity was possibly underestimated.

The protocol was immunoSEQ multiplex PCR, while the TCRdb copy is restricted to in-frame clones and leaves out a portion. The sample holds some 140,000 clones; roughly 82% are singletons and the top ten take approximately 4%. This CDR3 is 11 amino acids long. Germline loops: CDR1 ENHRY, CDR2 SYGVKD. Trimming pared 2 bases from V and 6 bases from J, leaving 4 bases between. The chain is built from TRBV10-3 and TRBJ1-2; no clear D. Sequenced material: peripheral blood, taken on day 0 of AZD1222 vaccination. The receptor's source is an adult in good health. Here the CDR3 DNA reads TGTGCCATCAGTGAGGAGCATGGCTACACCTTC. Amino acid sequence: CAISEEHGYTF.